The 27 T cell receptor beta chains below come from one sample, sequenced in a study of blood T cell repertoires in COVID-19. Here immunoSEQ multiplex PCR was the method, and the copy in TCRdb shows in-frame clones only, minus some. Of about 180,000 clones listed, 82% are singletons. The sequenced sample consisted of peripheral blood. Source of these receptors: a woman in her 70s with acute or convalescent COVID-19.

This rearrangement joins TRBV15 to TRBJ2-3; TRBD2 aligns across 7 bases. The CDR3 covers 15 residues. The V gene's germline CDR1 is LNHNV and CDR2 YYDKDF (reference sequence). Trimming took 0 bases from V and 3 from J; bases not matched to a gene: 3. CDR3 loop: CATSREGSGTDTQYF. CDR3 bases: TGTGCCACCAGCAGAGAAGGTAGCGGGACAGATACGCAGTATTTT.

V is TRBV19 and J is TRBJ2-1, with 7 bases identical to TRBD1. The CDR3 has 15 residues. The germline V gene encodes CDR1 LNHDA and CDR2 SQIVND (reference sequence). Trimming at V came to 7 bases and at J to 0 bases, leaving 6 bases not matched to a gene. CDR3 sequence (DNA): TGTGCCAGTACCGGGACAGCTAGCTCCTACAATGAGCAGTTCTTC. As protein: CASTGTASSYNEQFF.

The chain is built from TRBV3-1 (or the pseudogene TRBV3-2) and TRBJ1-6, with TRBD1 identical over 7 bases. Germline V gene sequence: CDR1 LGHDT, CDR2 YNNKEL (reference sequence). Trimming took 7 bases from V and 6 from J; bases not matched to a gene: 15. The CDR3 is made up of 17 amino acids. The CDR3 DNA reads TGTGCCAGCAACTTACCAAGGACAGGAAAACTTAATTCACCCCTCCACTTT. Amino acid sequence: CASNLPRTGKLNSPLHF.

The J gene is TRBJ1-1, the V gene TRBV6-5; TRBD1 agrees at 7 bases. The CDR3 covers 15 residues. Germline V gene sequence: CDR1 MNHEY, CDR2 SVGAGI. J gave up 2 bases and V 5 bases, and 8 bases lay outside the gene matches. The CDR3 sequence is CASSPTKGANTEAFF. CDR3 coding DNA: TGTGCCAGCAGTCCTACTAAGGGGGCTAACACTGAAGCTTTCTTT.

Only one count was recorded for this clone. The chain carries TRBV28 and TRBJ1-1; D not certain. This CDR3 is 14 amino acids long. Trimming cost V 5 bases and J 1 base, with 11 bases left between them. The germline V gene has CDR1 MDHEN and CDR2 SYDVKM. The CDR3 spells CASSKAAGNTEAFF. CDR3 coding DNA: TGTGCCAGCAGTAAAGCGGCAGGGAACACTGAAGCTTTCTTT.

This chain connects TRBV7-9 to TRBJ1-4; 9 bases line up with TRBD1. Germline values: CDR1 SEHNR, CDR2 FQNEAQ (reference sequence). The CDR3 runs 17 residues. V gave up 0 bases and J gave up 5 bases; unmatched junction bases: 7. DNA for the CDR3: TGTGCCAGCAGCTTAGCGTTGGGACAGGGACGAAATGAAAAACTGTTTTTT. It encodes CASSLALGQGRNEKLFF.

J is TRBJ1-2 and V is TRBV28; D is ambiguous. CDR3 length: 12 amino acids. The germline V gene has CDR1 MDHEN and CDR2 SYDVKM. Trimming took 6 bases from V and 4 from J, leaving 9 bases between them. Here the CDR3 reads CASRRMGYGYTF. The CDR3 DNA is TGTGCCAGCAGGCGGATGGGCTATGGCTACACCTTC.

This clone was counted a single time. The chain has TRBV9 and TRBJ1-2, with unresolved D. Germline assignment: CDR1 SGDLS and CDR2 YYNGEE. The CDR3 covers 13 residues. The V gene lost 1 base and the J gene lost 6 bases, with 10 bases spanning the gap. CDR3 residues: CASSVRGEDGYTF. DNA of the CDR3: TGTGCCAGCAGCGTACGGGGTGAGGATGGCTACACCTTC.

This CDR3 is CASSQRTSGGRNEQFF. The CDR3 DNA reads TGTGCCAGCAGCCAAAGGACTAGCGGGGGCCGTAATGAGCAGTTCTTC. This chain links TRBV3-1 (or the pseudogene TRBV3-2) with TRBJ2-1; TRBD2 agrees at 13 bases. The germline gives CDR1 LGHDT, CDR2 YNNKEL (reference sequence). This CDR3 comprises 16 residues. V was pared by 2 bases and J by 7 bases, with 5 bases of the junction left unmatched.

The rearrangement uses TRBV5-4 and TRBJ1-2; D is perhaps TRBD1 (5 bases). Germline values: CDR1 SGHNT, CDR2 YYREEE (reference sequence). This CDR3 is built from 13 residues. Trimming took off 4 bases at V and 3 bases at J, with 10 bases between the two ends. This chain's CDR3 is CASSSRGDYGYTF. DNA of the CDR3: TGTGCCAGCAGCAGTAGGGGTGACTATGGCTACACCTTC.

The chain couples TRBV19 to TRBJ1-3; no clear D. Trimming took 7 bases from V and 1 from J, leaving 8 bases between them. The V gene's germline CDR1 is LNHDA and CDR2 SQIVND (reference sequence). The CDR3 has 13 amino acids. The CDR3 nucleotides are TGTGCCAGTAAGGAGGGATCTGGAAACACCATATATTTT. Protein sequence: CASKEGSGNTIYF.

This chain connects TRBV14 to TRBJ1-5, with 8 nucleotides matching TRBD1. Germline lookup yields CDR1 SGHDN and CDR2 FVKESK. Trimming cost V 4 bases and J 6 bases; bases outside gene matches: 5. This CDR3 spans 14 amino acids. The CDR3 DNA follows: TGTGCCAGCAGCCGAGGACAGGGCGGTCAGCCCCAGCATTTT. This sequence encodes CASSRGQGGQPQHF.

In its sample, this clone was seen once. This sequence joins TRBV3-1 (or the pseudogene TRBV3-2) and TRBJ1-2, with 7 bases matching TRBD1. J gave up 0 bases and V 0 bases, and 1 base lay outside the gene matches. CDR1 and CDR2 (germline): LGHDT, YNNKEL (reference sequence). The CDR3 spans 15 residues. CDR3 loop: CASSQDTGANYGYTF. The CDR3 DNA is TGTGCCAGCAGCCAAGATACAGGGGCTAACTATGGCTACACCTTC.

The J gene is TRBJ2-7, the V gene TRBV28; possible D gene TRBD1, 6 bases. This CDR3 spans 15 amino acids. The germline V gene has CDR1 MDHEN and CDR2 SYDVKM. Trimming removed 2 bases from V and 3 bases from J, with 14 bases in between. The CDR3 here is CASSLKGTLLYEQYF. The CDR3 DNA reads as TGTGCCAGCAGTTTAAAAGGGACACTTCTCTACGAGCAGTACTTC.

There are a few counts of this clone. The chain employs TRBV6-5 and TRBJ1-2; unclear D gene. The V and J ends lost 4 bases and 4 bases respectively, with 13 bases between them. This CDR3 comprises 14 residues. Germline-derived CDR1 and CDR2 are MNHEY and SVGAGI. The CDR3 reads CASSLHTPGYGYTF. The CDR3 region has the DNA TGTGCCAGCAGTTTGCATACCCCAGGCTATGGCTACACCTTC.

The V gene is TRBV27, the J gene TRBJ2-7; 8 nucleotides match TRBD1. Germline V lookup: CDR1 MNHEY, CDR2 SMNVEV (reference sequence). The CDR3 has 14 residues. The ends lost 8 bases at V and 2 bases at J; junction bases unmatched: 8. CDR3 region: CASQGRDRTYEQYF. The CDR3 region has the DNA TGTGCCAGCCAAGGTCGGGACAGGACCTACGAGCAGTACTTC.

The J gene is TRBJ1-2, the V gene TRBV5-4, with a tentative D call TRBD1 (6 bases). Germline CDR1 SGHNT, CDR2 YYREEE (reference sequence). Trimming pared 0 bases from V and 5 bases from J, leaving 14 bases between. This CDR3 spans 15 amino acids. CDR3 nucleotides: TGTGCCAGCAGCTTGGGGGGCAGGGGACCTTATGGCTACACCTTC. Its protein is CASSLGGRGPYGYTF.

This chain connects TRBV24-1 to TRBJ2-2; tentative D call: TRBD2 (7 bases). Germline lookup yields CDR1 KGHDR and CDR2 SFDVKD. V was trimmed by 3 bases and J by 4 bases, leaving 14 bases between them. The CDR3 has 16 residues. This CDR3 is CATSDVGGLGTGELFF. The CDR3 DNA follows: TGTGCCACCAGTGATGTGGGGGGGCTTGGCACCGGGGAGCTGTTTTTT.

The chain's CDR3 is CASSWTALSDGYTF. CDR3 in DNA: TGCGCCAGCAGCTGGACAGCGCTCTCGGATGGCTACACCTTC. This chain links TRBV5-1 with TRBJ1-2; tentatively, D is TRBD1 (6 bases). The germline V gene encodes CDR1 SGHRS and CDR2 YFSETQ. The CDR3 extends over 14 amino acids. The V end lost 3 bases, the J end lost 6 bases, and 15 bases lay between the germline ends.

The genes are TRBV5-8 and TRBJ2-3, with D possibly being TRBD2 (7 bases). CDR1 is SGHTS, CDR2 YDEGEE, per germline. Trimming removed 1 base from V and 1 base from J, with 22 bases in between. The CDR3 is made up of 19 amino acids. The CDR3 loop reads CASSLNWGGAPGRTDTQYF. CDR3 DNA: TGTGCCAGCAGCTTGAATTGGGGGGGGGCCCCAGGGCGCACAGATACGCAGTATTTT.

The rearrangement links TRBV29-1 to TRBJ1-5, with TRBD1 identical over 10 bases. This CDR3 contains 14 residues. Germline CDR1 reads SQVTM; CDR2 reads ANQGSEA. With 5 bases clipped from V and 8 bases from J, the junction kept 9 bases outside the gene matches. The CDR3 here is CSVQRQGAQKPQHF. CDR3 DNA sequence: TGCAGCGTTCAGAGACAGGGGGCCCAGAAGCCCCAGCATTTT.

The chain recombines TRBV4-1 with TRBJ1-4; D not resolved. Germline CDR1 and CDR2: MGHRA and YSYEKL. Between the trimmed V and J ends, which lost 3 bases and 0 bases, there was a span of 14 bases. CDR3 size: 17 residues. The CDR3 DNA is TGCGCCAGCAGCCAGATCCCTCTGCGGACAACTAATGAAAAACTGTTTTTT. It encodes CASSQIPLRTTNEKLFF.

This chain connects TRBV11-2 to TRBJ1-2, with 9 bases identical to TRBD1. Germline lookup yields CDR1 SGHAT and CDR2 FQNNGV. The ends lost 5 bases at V and 1 base at J; junction bases unmatched: 11. This CDR3 is 17 amino acids long. The CDR3 DNA sequence: TGTGCCAGCAGCGCACCGGGACAGGGAACCCGTAACTATGGCTACACCTTC. It translates to CASSAPGQGTRNYGYTF.

The chain recombines TRBV18 with TRBJ2-7; the match to TRBD1 covers 12 bases. The V and J ends lost 4 bases and 4 bases, in that order; junction bases with no gene match: 5. This CDR3 is built from 15 residues. The germline V gene encodes CDR1 KGHSH and CDR2 LQKENI. The CDR3 loop is CASSRGQGAPYEQYF. CDR3 DNA: TGTGCCAGCTCACGGGGACAGGGGGCTCCGTACGAGCAGTACTTC. Full variable domain (outside the CDR3, taken from reference TRBV18 and TRBJ2-7): NAGVMQNPRHLVRRRGQEARLRCSPMKGHSHVYWYRQLPEEGLKFMVYLQKENIIDESGMPKERFSAEFPKEGPSILRIQQVVRGDSAAYFCASSRGQGAPYEQYFGPGTRLTVT.

The chain recombines TRBV3-1 (or the pseudogene TRBV3-2) with TRBJ2-7, with 7 bases that match TRBD2. V lost 0 bases to trimming and J lost 2 bases; unmatched junction nucleotides: 4. This CDR3 has 15 residues. Germline V gives CDR1 LGHDT, CDR2 YNNKEL (reference sequence). CDR3 in amino acids: CASSQDLGLAYEQYF. CDR3 nucleotides: TGTGCCAGCAGCCAAGACCTAGGACTAGCCTACGAGCAGTACTTC.

The chain employs TRBV5-3 and TRBJ2-2; the D gene is possibly TRBD2 (6 bases). TRBV5-3 is given ORF status, its function remaining uncertain. The CDR3 spans 15 residues. V was shortened by 3 bases and J by 6 bases, with 15 bases between the two germline ends. CDR3 DNA: TGTGCCAGAAGCTGCGGACTGGGGGACTCCGGGGAGCTGTTTTTT. Residues: CARSCGLGDSGELFF.

V usage is TRBV30 and J usage is TRBJ1-5; TRBD1 is a possible D gene (5 bases). The germline V gene has CDR1 GTSNPN and CDR2 SVGIG (reference sequence). Trimming stripped 1 base from V and 1 base from J, with 17 bases between. This CDR3 comprises 17 residues. In nucleotides, the CDR3 is TGTGCCTGGAGTGCGGGGGGTAACGTAGGGAGCAATCAGCCCCAGCATTTT. Translating gives CAWSAGGNVGSNQPQHF.